Detailed here is one T cell receptor (beta chain). What it recognizes is unknown. The ends were cut back, 4 bases at V and 6 bases at J, with 16 bases in the middle. The CDR3 spans 14 residues. Using immunoSEQ multiplex PCR, the repertoire was profiled, and TCRdb retains in-frame clones only, with some absent. This table holds 65,000 to 95,000 clones, less than 95% found once. The sample originates from a study of OX40 agonist ivuxolimab in advanced cancers. Whole-study results and caveats: In the 0.1-3.0 mg/kg groups, partial responders showed among the lowest expansion.

The TCR originated in an adult with an advanced solid tumor such as melanoma, head and neck, liver or kidney cancer. Source: CD4+ or CD8+ T cells sorted from blood, taken in a trial of the OX40 agonist ivuxolimab. The gene calls are TRBV23-1 and TRBJ2-7; possibly TRBD1 or TRBD2 for D (5 bases each). TRBV23-1 is an open reading frame whose function is uncertain. This CDR3 is CASSLATGGSEQYF. As DNA, the CDR3 is TGCGCCAGCAGTCTCGCTACAGGCGGGTCCGAGCAGTACTTC.